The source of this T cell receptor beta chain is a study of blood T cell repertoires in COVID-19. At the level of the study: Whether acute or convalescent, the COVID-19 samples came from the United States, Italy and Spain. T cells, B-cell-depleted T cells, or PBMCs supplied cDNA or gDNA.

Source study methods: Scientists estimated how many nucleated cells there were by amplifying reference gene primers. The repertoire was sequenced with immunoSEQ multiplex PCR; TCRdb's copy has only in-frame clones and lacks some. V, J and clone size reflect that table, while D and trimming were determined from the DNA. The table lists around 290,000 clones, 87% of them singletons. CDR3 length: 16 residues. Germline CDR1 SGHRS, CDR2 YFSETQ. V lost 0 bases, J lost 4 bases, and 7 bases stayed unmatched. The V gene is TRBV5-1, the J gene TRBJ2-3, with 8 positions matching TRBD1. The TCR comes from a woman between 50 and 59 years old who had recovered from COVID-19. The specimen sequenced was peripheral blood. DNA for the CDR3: TGCGCCAGCAGCTTGGATTCTCAGGGGGCGGCAGATACGCAGTATTTT. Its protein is CASSLDSQGAADTQYF.